This T cell receptor beta chain was recovered during a study of shared clonotypes between healthy human individuals. The study, taken as a whole, reports: Sampling covered nothing but blood. Tissue TCR repertoires likely differ from those found in blood.

Donors, without exception, were Caucasian adults residing in Nashville, Tennessee. Among the unsorted PBMC samples, replicate PCRs used about 280 ng DNA, 25,000 to 30,000 T cell genomes. Sequenced by immunoSEQ multiplex PCR; TCRdb stores in-frame clones only, minus some. The sample has about 500,000 clones, over 60% seen once; the top ten hold around 11%. Points on this clone: Its antigen is currently unknown.

CDR1 KGHSH and CDR2 LQKENI come from the germline V gene. Between the trimmed V and J ends, which lost 3 bases and 1 base, there was a span of 12 bases. The CDR3 covers 15 residues. This clonotype was obtained from a woman in her forties in good health. Some clones in this sample may be carry-over from other donors' samples. This chain links TRBV18 with TRBJ1-1, with D possibly matching TRBD1 (6 bases). The sequencing sample was made of PBMCs. DNA for the CDR3: TGTGCCAGCTCACCTTCACAGGGAGCGAACACTGAAGCTTTCTTT. It yields the protein CASSPSQGANTEAFF.